Below are 18 T cell receptor beta chains sequenced from a single sample in a study of Ad26.COV2.S vaccination and SARS-CoV-2 variants. Some clones are missing from TCRdb's copy, which holds only in-frame ones; the method was immunoSEQ multiplex PCR. The sample comprises 350,000 to 500,000 clones, 75% to 95% of which are singletons, and 12% rests with the top ten. Sample treatment: around 19 received Ad26.COV2.S at low or high dose, single or two shots; roughly 5 received placebo; per-sample allocation not given. Sampling was performed 63 days after the first vaccine or placebo injection. The sample was peripheral blood, taken in a trial of Ad26.COV2.S vaccine versus placebo. The receptors come from a person between 18 and 59 years old who received the Ad26.COV2.S COVID-19 vaccine or a placebo.

The chain recombines TRBV19 with TRBJ2-7; 12 nucleotides line up with TRBD2. The CDR3 sequence is 11 residues long. Germline V CDR1 and CDR2: LNHDA, SQIVND (reference sequence). The chain's CDR3 is CGPSGRDEQYF. The CDR3 DNA reads as TGTGGTCCTAGCGGGAGGGACGAGCAGTACTTC. Full variable domain (rest looked up from reference TRBV19 and TRBJ2-7): DGGITQSPKYLFRKEGQNVTLSCEQNLNHDAMYWYRQDPGQGLRLIYYSQIVNDFQKGDIAEGYSVSREKKESFPLTVTSAQKNPTAFYLCGPSGRDEQYFGPGTRLTVT.

DNA of the CDR3: TGTGCCAGCAGTGACGGTTATGGGGGCGATACGCAGTATTTT. Its protein is CASSDGYGGDTQYF. The chain links TRBV27 to TRBJ2-3; possibly TRBD1 for D (6 bases). V lost 5 bases and J lost 6, with 15 bases in between. Germline V gene data show CDR1 as MNHEY and CDR2 as SMNVEV (reference sequence). This CDR3 comprises 14 residues.

V and J are TRBV6-4 and TRBJ2-1; 9 nucleotides line up with TRBD2. Trimming at V came to 3 bases and at J to 10 bases, leaving 10 bases not matched to a gene. CDR1 is MRHNA and CDR2 is SNTAGT in the germline V gene. There are 15 residues in the CDR3. CDR3 bases: TGTGCCAGCAGTGATGGGGCGGGAGGGCGATTCGAGCAGTTCTTC. Amino acid sequence: CASSDGAGGRFEQFF.

The CDR3 reads CASSYQGQETQYF. The CDR3, as DNA: TGTGCCAGCAGTTACCAGGGTCAAGAGACCCAGTACTTC. The chain carries TRBV6-2 or TRBV6-3 and TRBJ2-5; TRBD1 is a possible D gene (5 bases). The germline V gene encodes CDR1 MNHEY and CDR2 SVGEGT. The germline V and J ends were trimmed by 2 bases and 2 bases, with 6 bases remaining between them. The CDR3 contains 13 residues.

This chain joins TRBV29-1 and TRBJ2-2, with 7 bases that match TRBD2. From germline, CDR1 is SQVTM and CDR2 ANQGSEA. There are 14 residues in the CDR3. The ends lost 3 bases at V and 4 bases at J; junction bases unmatched: 5. For the CDR3, the DNA is TGCAGCGTTGATTCGGGGGGTCTCACCGGGGAGCTGTTTTTT. Residues: CSVDSGGLTGELFF.

The chain carries TRBV9 and TRBJ1-6, with D maybe TRBD1 (5 bases). V was trimmed by 3 bases and J by 0 bases, leaving 16 bases between them. The germline V gene encodes CDR1 SGDLS and CDR2 YYNGEE. The CDR3 runs to 18 residues. The CDR3 DNA reads TGTGCCAGCAGCGCATACGGGACGCCGAGCTCCTATAATTCACCCCTCCACTTT. The encoded protein is CASSAYGTPSSYNSPLHF.

This rearrangement joins TRBV3-1 (or the pseudogene TRBV3-2) to TRBJ1-1; the D gene is possibly TRBD1 (5 bases). V shed 2 bases and J shed 4 bases, with 8 bases lying between them. The length of the CDR3 is 13 residues. Germline V gene lookup returns CDR1 LGHDT and CDR2 YNNKEL (reference sequence). The CDR3 DNA is TGTGCCAGCAGCCAACAGGGTCGCACTGAAGCTTTCTTT. It codes for CASSQQGRTEAFF.

This chain links TRBV5-4 with TRBJ2-7, with 12 bases identical to TRBD2. The CDR3 extends over 14 amino acids. The V and J ends lost 4 bases and 3 bases, in that order; junction bases with no gene match: 2. Germline CDR1 and CDR2: SGHNT and YYREEE (reference sequence). This chain's CDR3 is CASSLTSGSYEQYF. The CDR3 coding sequence is TGTGCCAGCAGCCTGACTAGCGGGAGCTACGAGCAGTACTTC.

The chain carries TRBV2 and TRBJ2-1, with 7 bases that match TRBD1. The germline V gene has CDR1 SNHLY and CDR2 FYNNEI. This CDR3 region has 15 residues. With V trimmed by 6 bases and J by 1 base, 6 bases remained unmatched. CDR3 protein: CASRTGTASYNEQFF. CDR3 sequence (DNA): TGTGCCAGCAGGACCGGGACAGCATCCTACAATGAGCAGTTCTTC. The variable domain in full, completed from reference TRBV2 and TRBJ2-1, reads EPEVTQTPSHQVTQMGQEVILRCVPISNHLYFYWYRQILGQKVEFLVSFYNNEISEKSEIFDDQFSVERPDGSNFTLKIRSTKLEDSAMYFCASRTGTASYNEQFFGPGTRLTVL.

V gene TRBV7-2 combines with J gene TRBJ2-1; TRBD2 matches at 10 bases. The CDR3 is 16 amino acids. V was clipped by 5 bases and J by 4 bases; unmatched bases: 8. Germline V gives CDR1 SGHTA, CDR2 FQGNSA. CDR3: CASSPLAGALYNEQFF. CDR3 sequence (DNA): TGTGCCAGCAGCCCCCTAGCGGGAGCGTTGTACAATGAGCAGTTCTTC.

The chain combines TRBV30 with TRBJ2-1; 10 bases are shared with TRBD2. V was pared by 0 bases and J by 0 bases, with 5 bases of the junction left unmatched. This CDR3 comprises 17 residues. Germline assignment: CDR1 GTSNPN and CDR2 SVGIG (reference sequence). The CDR3, as DNA: TGTGCCTGGAGTGTACGACTAGCGGGTAGCTCCTACAATGAGCAGTTCTTC. Translated, it gives CAWSVRLAGSSYNEQFF.

The chain recombines TRBV18 with TRBJ2-5; 8 bases map to TRBD2. There are 15 residues in the CDR3. Germline assignment: CDR1 KGHSH and CDR2 LQKENI. The V and J ends lost 5 bases and 6 bases, in that order; junction bases with no gene match: 11. The CDR3 spells CASSGGLEGFKTQYF. The DNA of the CDR3 is TGTGCCAGCTCAGGGGGACTAGAAGGATTTAAGACCCAGTACTTC.

The rearrangement joins TRBV5-5 to TRBJ2-7, with D maybe TRBD1 (6 bases). There are 15 residues in the CDR3. From germline, CDR1 is SGHKS and CDR2 YYEKEE (reference sequence). Trimming removed 3 bases from V and 5 bases from J, with 18 bases in between. CDR3 nucleotides: TGTGCCAGCAGCTCCGACGGGCAGGGGACCGACGAGCAGTACTTC. It translates to CASSSDGQGTDEQYF.

This clone was seen a few times. The sample has other DNA sequences that encode this CDR3 too. The chain combines TRBV5-1 with TRBJ2-3; 8 bases line up with TRBD1. The CDR3 loop spans 14 amino acids. J lost 4 bases, V lost 0 bases, and 1 base had no gene match. Per the germline V gene, CDR1 is SGHRS and CDR2 is YFSETQ. The CDR3 here is CASSLGQGSDTQYF. The CDR3 nucleotides are TGCGCCAGCAGCTTGGGACAGGGGTCAGATACGCAGTATTTT. Filled out from reference TRBV5-1 and TRBJ2-3, the complete variable domain reads KAGVTQTPRYLIKTRGQQVTLSCSPISGHRSVSWYQQTPGQGLQFLFEYFSETQRNKGNFPGRFSGRQFSNSRSEMNVSTLELGDSALYLCASSLGQGSDTQYFGPGTRLTVL.

The rearrangement joins TRBV6-6 to TRBJ2-7; maybe TRBD2 (7 bases). V lost 6 bases to trimming and J lost 3 bases, with 18 bases between them. Germline V lookup: CDR1 MNHNY, CDR2 SVGAGI (reference sequence). The CDR3 has 15 amino acids. The CDR3 sequence: CASSIQGGGGYEQYF. The CDR3 DNA follows: TGTGCCAGCAGCATACAGGGCGGCGGGGGCTACGAGCAGTACTTC.

The V and J genes are TRBV25-1 and TRBJ2-1; D uncertain. The CDR3 is 13 amino acids. Trimming pared 1 base from V and 7 bases from J, leaving 8 bases between. Per germline, CDR1 MGHDK and CDR2 SYGVNS. This CDR3 is CASSESPRNEQFF. CDR3 bases: TGTGCCAGCAGTGAATCCCCTCGGAATGAGCAGTTCTTC.

The chain combines TRBV5-1 with TRBJ2-7; TRBD1 matches 7 bases. With 0 bases clipped from V and 7 bases from J, the junction kept 13 bases outside the gene matches. This CDR3 contains 16 residues. Germline loops: CDR1 SGHRS, CDR2 YFSETQ. The CDR3 DNA reads as TGCGCCAGCAGCTTGGCCCCAGGGGGTGGATTAAAAGAGCAGTACTTC. Translated: CASSLAPGGGLKEQYF. The complete variable domain, with remaining parts taken from reference TRBV5-1 and TRBJ2-7, reads KAGVTQTPRYLIKTRGQQVTLSCSPISGHRSVSWYQQTPGQGLQFLFEYFSETQRNKGNFPGRFSGRQFSNSRSEMNVSTLELGDSALYLCASSLAPGGGLKEQYFGPGTRLTVT.

The V gene is TRBV19, the J gene TRBJ2-1; 9 nucleotides match TRBD2. Per the germline V gene, CDR1 is LNHDA and CDR2 is SQIVND (reference sequence). This CDR3 contains 16 residues. The trim removed 7 bases at V and 6 bases at J, leaving 13 bases unmatched. The CDR3 loop is CASTPMGLAGINEQFF. The CDR3 DNA follows: TGTGCCAGTACCCCCATGGGGCTAGCGGGGATCAATGAGCAGTTCTTC.